The rows below give T cell receptor beta chains drawn from one sample of a study of shared clonotypes between healthy human individuals. Assay used: immunoSEQ multiplex PCR; TCRdb lists only in-frame clones, some missing. The data show over 2,000,000 clones, around 95% seen once. The specimen sequenced was naive CD8+ T cells from PBMCs. These receptors were obtained from a man between 18 and 29 years old in good health. Some clones in this sample may be carry-over from other donors' samples. Each CDR3 is given with its conserved first and last residue. A D gene is named only where the DNA matches it firmly. Part of the rows lack a size; the others show once, few, many or a class for expanded clones.

clone_size: -
v_call: TRBV27
d_call: -
j_call: TRBJ2-4
cdr3_aa: CASARIELAKNIQYF
cdr3_nt: TGTGCCAGCGCCAGGATTGAACTAGCCAAAAACATTCAGTACTTC

clone_size: -
v_call: TRBV7-9
d_call: -
j_call: TRBJ1-3
cdr3_aa: CASEQGFSSGNTIYF
cdr3_nt: TGTGCCAGCGAACAGGGTTTCAGCTCTGGAAACACCATATATTTT

clone_size: -
v_call: TRBV27
d_call: TRBD2
j_call: TRBJ2-7
cdr3_aa: CASSPRSLAGSYEQYF
cdr3_nt: TGTGCCAGCAGTCCAAGGTCGCTAGCGGGTTCCTACGAGCAGTACTTC

clone_size: -
v_call: TRBV5-6
d_call: TRBD1
j_call: TRBJ1-2
cdr3_aa: CASSFFQGAEGYTF
cdr3_nt: TGTGCCAGCAGCTTCTTTCAGGGGGCGGAAGGCTACACCTTC

clone_size: -
v_call: TRBV5-4
d_call: -
j_call: TRBJ2-7
cdr3_aa: CASSKDFREPYDGQYF
cdr3_nt: TGTGCCAGCAGTAAAGACTTTAGGGAACCCTACGATGGGCAGTACTTC

clone_size: once
v_call: TRBV15
d_call: TRBD2
j_call: TRBJ2-1
cdr3_aa: CATSRVFSGSSYNEQFF
cdr3_nt: TGTGCCACCAGCAGGGTCTTTAGCGGGAGCTCCTACAATGAGCAGTTCTTC

clone_size: once
v_call: TRBV27
d_call: TRBD1
j_call: TRBJ1-2
cdr3_aa: CASSQRQGAGGYTF
cdr3_nt: TGTGCCAGCAGCCAAAGACAGGGGGCGGGTGGCTACACCTTC

clone_size: -
v_call: TRBV11-2
d_call: -
j_call: TRBJ2-5
cdr3_aa: CASSLDSETQYF
cdr3_nt: TGTGCCAGCAGCTTAGATTCCGAGACCCAGTACTTC

clone_size: -
v_call: TRBV7-9
d_call: -
j_call: TRBJ2-1
cdr3_aa: CASSPRSGRIYNEQFF
cdr3_nt: TGTGCCAGCAGCCCGCGGTCGGGAAGGATATACAATGAGCAGTTCTTC

clone_size: -
v_call: TRBV5-1
d_call: -
j_call: TRBJ1-1
cdr3_aa: CASSYRSLNTEAFF
cdr3_nt: TGCGCCAGCAGCTACAGAAGTCTGAACACTGAAGCTTTCTTT

clone_size: -
v_call: TRBV5-4
d_call: -
j_call: TRBJ2-3
cdr3_aa: CASSLVSASTDTQYF
cdr3_nt: TGTGCCAGCAGCTTGGTTTCTGCTTCCACAGATACGCAGTATTTT

clone_size: many
v_call: TRBV5-1
d_call: -
j_call: TRBJ2-5
cdr3_aa: CASSLGRNQETQYF
cdr3_nt: TGCGCCAGCAGCTTGGGACGGAACCAAGAGACCCAGTACTTC

clone_size: -
v_call: TRBV19
d_call: -
j_call: TRBJ1-5
cdr3_aa: CASRGRGRGGQPQHF
cdr3_nt: TGTGCCAGTCGCGGGCGGGGTCGAGGGGGTCAGCCCCAGCATTTT

clone_size: -
v_call: TRBV7-9
d_call: TRBD1
j_call: TRBJ1-1
cdr3_aa: CASSPSTGANTEAFF
cdr3_nt: TGTGCCAGCAGCCCCTCCACAGGGGCGAACACTGAAGCTTTCTTT

clone_size: -
v_call: TRBV19
d_call: TRBD2
j_call: TRBJ2-1
cdr3_aa: CASKGVTSGYNEQFF
cdr3_nt: TGTGCCAGTAAGGGAGTGACTAGCGGATACAATGAGCAGTTCTTC

clone_size: once
v_call: TRBV18
d_call: -
j_call: TRBJ2-7
cdr3_aa: CASSPFPGPRKNEQYF
cdr3_nt: TGTGCCAGCTCACCTTTCCCGGGACCAAGGAAGAACGAGCAGTACTTC

clone_size: -
v_call: TRBV7-9
d_call: TRBD1
j_call: TRBJ1-2
cdr3_aa: CASSFDRGGYGYTF
cdr3_nt: TGTGCCAGCAGCTTTGACAGGGGCGGGTATGGCTACACCTTC

clone_size: few
v_call: TRBV2
d_call: -
j_call: TRBJ1-1
cdr3_aa: CASTDSEAFF
cdr3_nt: TGTGCCAGCACAGACAGTGAAGCTTTCTTT

clone_size: -
v_call: TRBV5-1
d_call: -
j_call: TRBJ1-1
cdr3_aa: CASSFLGTEAFF
cdr3_nt: TGCGCCAGCAGCTTTTTGGGGACTGAAGCTTTCTTT

clone_size: -
v_call: TRBV7-2
d_call: -
j_call: TRBJ2-6
cdr3_aa: CASSSGANVLTF
cdr3_nt: TGTGCCTCGAGCTCTGGGGCCAACGTCCTGACTTTC